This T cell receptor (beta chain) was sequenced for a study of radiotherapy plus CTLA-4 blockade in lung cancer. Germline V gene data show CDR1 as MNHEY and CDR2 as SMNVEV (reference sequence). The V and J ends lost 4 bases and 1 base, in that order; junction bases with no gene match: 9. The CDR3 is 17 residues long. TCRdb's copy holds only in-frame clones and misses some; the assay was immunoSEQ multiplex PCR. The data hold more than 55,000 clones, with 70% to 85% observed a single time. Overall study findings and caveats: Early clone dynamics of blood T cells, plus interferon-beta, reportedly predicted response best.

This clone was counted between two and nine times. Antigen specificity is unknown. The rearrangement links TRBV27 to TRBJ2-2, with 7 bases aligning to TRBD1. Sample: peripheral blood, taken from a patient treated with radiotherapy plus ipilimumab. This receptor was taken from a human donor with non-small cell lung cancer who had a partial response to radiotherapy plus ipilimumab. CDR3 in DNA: TGTGCCAGCAGTTCCCAACCGACAGGGATGAACACCGGGGAGCTGTTTTTT. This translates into CASSSQPTGMNTGELFF.